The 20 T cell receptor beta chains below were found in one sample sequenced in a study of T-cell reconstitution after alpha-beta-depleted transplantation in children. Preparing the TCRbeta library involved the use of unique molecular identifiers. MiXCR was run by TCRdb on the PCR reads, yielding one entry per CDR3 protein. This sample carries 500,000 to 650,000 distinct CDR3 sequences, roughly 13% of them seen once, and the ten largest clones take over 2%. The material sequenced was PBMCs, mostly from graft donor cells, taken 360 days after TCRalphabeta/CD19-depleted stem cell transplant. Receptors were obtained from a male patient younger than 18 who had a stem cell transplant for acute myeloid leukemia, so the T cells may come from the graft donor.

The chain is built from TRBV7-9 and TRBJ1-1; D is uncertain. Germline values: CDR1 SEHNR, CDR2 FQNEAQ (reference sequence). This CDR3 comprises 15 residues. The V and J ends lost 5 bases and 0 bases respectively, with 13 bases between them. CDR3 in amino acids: CASSIGPLMNTEAFF. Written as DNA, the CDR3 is TGTGCCAGCAGCATTGGCCCCCTCATGAACACTGAAGCTTTCTTT.

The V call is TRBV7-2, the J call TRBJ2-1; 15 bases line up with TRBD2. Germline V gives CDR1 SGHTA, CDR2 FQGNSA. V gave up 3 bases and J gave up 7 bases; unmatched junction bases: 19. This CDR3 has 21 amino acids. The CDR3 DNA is TGTGCCAGCAGCTTGGTCCGACAGGGACTAGCGGGAGGTATTTTATGTAATGAGCAGTTCTTC. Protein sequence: CASSLVRQGLAGGILCNEQFF.

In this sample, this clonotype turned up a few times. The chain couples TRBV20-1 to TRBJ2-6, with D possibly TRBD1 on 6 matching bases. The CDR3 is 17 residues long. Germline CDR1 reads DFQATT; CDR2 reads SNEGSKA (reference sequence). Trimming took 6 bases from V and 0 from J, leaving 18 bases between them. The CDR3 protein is CSAPVPRDISGANVLTF. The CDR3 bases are TGCAGTGCACCGGTACCCCGGGACATCTCTGGGGCCAACGTCCTGACTTTC.

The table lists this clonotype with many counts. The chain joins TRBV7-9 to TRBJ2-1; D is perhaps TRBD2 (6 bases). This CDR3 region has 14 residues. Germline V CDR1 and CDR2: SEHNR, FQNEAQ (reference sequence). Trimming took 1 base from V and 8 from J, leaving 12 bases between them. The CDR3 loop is CASSLVAGTDEQFF. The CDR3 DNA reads TGTGCCAGCAGCTTAGTGGCGGGAACGGATGAGCAGTTCTTC.

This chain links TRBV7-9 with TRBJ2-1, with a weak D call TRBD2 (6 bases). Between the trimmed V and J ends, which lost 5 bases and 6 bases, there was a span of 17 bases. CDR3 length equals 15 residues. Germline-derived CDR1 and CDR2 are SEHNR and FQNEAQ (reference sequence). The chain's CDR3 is CASSRWRDRVNEQFF. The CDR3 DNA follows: TGTGCCAGCAGCCGTTGGAGGGATCGGGTCAATGAGCAGTTCTTC.

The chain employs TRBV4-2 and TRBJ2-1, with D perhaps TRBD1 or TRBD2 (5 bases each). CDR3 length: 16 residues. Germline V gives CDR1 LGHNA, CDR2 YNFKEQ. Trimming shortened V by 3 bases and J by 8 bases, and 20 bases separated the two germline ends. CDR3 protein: CASSQFRDQPGYEQFF. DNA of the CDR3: TGTGCCAGCAGCCAGTTCCGGGACCAGCCGGGGTATGAGCAGTTCTTC.

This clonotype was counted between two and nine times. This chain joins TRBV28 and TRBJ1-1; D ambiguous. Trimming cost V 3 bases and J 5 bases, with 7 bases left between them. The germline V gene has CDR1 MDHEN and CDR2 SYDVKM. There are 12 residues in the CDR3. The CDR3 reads CASSLRWTEAFF. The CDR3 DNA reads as TGTGCCAGCAGTTTGCGCTGGACTGAAGCTTTCTTT.

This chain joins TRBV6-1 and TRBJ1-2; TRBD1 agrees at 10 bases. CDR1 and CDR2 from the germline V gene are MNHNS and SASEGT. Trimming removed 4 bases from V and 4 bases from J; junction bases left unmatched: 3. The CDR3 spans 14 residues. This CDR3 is CASSATGGGYGYTF. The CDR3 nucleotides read TGTGCCAGCAGTGCGACAGGGGGCGGCTATGGCTACACCTTC.

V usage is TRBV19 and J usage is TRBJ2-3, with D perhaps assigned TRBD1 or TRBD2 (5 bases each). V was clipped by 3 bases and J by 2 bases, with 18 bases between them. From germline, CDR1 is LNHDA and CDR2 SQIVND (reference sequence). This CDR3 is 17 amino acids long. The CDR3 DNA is TGTGCCAGTAGTATGGTAAGAGGTGAGGGGATCACAGATACGCAGTATTTT. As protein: CASSMVRGEGITDTQYF. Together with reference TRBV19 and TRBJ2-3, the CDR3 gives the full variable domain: DGGITQSPKYLFRKEGQNVTLSCEQNLNHDAMYWYRQDPGQGLRLIYYSQIVNDFQKGDIAEGYSVSREKKESFPLTVTSAQKNPTAFYLCASSMVRGEGITDTQYFGPGTRLTVL.

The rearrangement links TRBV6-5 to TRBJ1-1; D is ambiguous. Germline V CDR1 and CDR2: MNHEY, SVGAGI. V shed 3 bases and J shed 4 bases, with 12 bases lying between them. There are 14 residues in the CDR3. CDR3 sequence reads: CASSYNPSGTEAFF. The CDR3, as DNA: TGTGCCAGCAGTTATAATCCCTCCGGCACTGAAGCTTTCTTT.

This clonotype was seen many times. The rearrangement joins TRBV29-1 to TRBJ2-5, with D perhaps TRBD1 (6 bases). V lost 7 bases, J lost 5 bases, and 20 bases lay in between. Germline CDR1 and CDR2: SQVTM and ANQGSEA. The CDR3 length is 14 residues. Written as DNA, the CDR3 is TGCAGCGCTAAAGAAGGGGGAGCCCCGGAGACCCAGTACTTC. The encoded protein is CSAKEGGAPETQYF.

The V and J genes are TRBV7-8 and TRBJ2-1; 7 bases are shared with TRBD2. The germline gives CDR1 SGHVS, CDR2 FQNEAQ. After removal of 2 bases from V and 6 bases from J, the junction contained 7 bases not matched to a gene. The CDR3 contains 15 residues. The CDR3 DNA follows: TGTGCCAGCAGCTTATCTGGCAGGGAGGGCAATGAGCAGTTCTTC. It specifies CASSLSGREGNEQFF.

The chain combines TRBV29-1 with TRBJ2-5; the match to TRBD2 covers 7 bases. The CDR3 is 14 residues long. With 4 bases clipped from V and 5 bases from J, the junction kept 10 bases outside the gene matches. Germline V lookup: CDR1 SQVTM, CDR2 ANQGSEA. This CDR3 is CSVGEGSWEETQYF. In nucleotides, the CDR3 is TGCAGCGTTGGGGAGGGGTCTTGGGAGGAGACCCAGTACTTC.

The CDR3 bases are TGCAGCGTTGGATACTCTGGAAACACCATATATTTT. It translates to CSVGYSGNTIYF. The J gene is TRBJ1-3, the V gene TRBV29-1, with D hard to call. V shed 4 bases and J shed 0 bases, with 4 bases lying between them. CDR3 size: 12 residues. Per the germline V gene, CDR1 is SQVTM and CDR2 is ANQGSEA.

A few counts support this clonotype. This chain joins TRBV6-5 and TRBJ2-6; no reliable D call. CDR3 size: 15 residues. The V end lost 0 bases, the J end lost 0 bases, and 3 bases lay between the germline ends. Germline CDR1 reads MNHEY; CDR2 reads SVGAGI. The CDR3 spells CASSYSDSGANVLTF. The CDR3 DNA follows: TGTGCCAGCAGTTACTCCGACTCTGGGGCCAACGTCCTGACTTTC.

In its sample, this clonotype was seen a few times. The CDR3 nucleotides are TGTGCCAGCAGGGAGGGGGCGCAAACAGATACGCAGTATTTT. Its protein product is CASREGAQTDTQYF. The V call is TRBV28, the J call TRBJ2-3; weak D call: TRBD1 (7 bases). Per the germline V gene, CDR1 is MDHEN and CDR2 is SYDVKM. Trimming removed 6 bases at V and 3 bases at J, with 13 bases between. CDR3 size: 14 residues.

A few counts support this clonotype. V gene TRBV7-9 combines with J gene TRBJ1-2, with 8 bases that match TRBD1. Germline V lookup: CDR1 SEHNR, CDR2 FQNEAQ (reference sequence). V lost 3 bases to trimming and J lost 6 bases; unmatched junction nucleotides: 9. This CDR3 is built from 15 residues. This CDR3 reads CASSFHSSGGNGYTF. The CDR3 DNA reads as TGTGCCAGCAGCTTTCACTCATCAGGGGGCAATGGCTACACCTTC.

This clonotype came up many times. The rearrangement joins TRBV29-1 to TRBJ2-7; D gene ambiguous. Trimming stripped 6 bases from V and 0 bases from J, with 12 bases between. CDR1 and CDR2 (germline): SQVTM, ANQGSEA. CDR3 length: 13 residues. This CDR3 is CSVGSDPSYEQYF. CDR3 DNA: TGCAGCGTGGGCTCGGACCCCTCCTACGAGCAGTACTTC.

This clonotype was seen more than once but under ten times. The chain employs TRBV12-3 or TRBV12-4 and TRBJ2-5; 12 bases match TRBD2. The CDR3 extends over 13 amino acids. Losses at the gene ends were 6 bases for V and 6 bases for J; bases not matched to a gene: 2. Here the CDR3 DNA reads TGTGCCAGCAGACTAGCGGGAGGACAGACCCAGTACTTC. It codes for CASRLAGGQTQYF.

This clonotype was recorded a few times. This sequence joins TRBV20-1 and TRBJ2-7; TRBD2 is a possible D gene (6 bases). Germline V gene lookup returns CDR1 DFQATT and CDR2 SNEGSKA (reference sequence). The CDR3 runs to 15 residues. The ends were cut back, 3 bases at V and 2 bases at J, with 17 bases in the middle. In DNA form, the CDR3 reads TGCAGTGCTAGGGGCTTTTCGGGAGAGGCCTACGAGCAGTACTTC. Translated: CSARGFSGEAYEQYF.